Presented here are 15 T cell receptor beta chains from one specimen sequenced in a study of blood T cell repertoires in COVID-19 (dated by TCRdb to the early 2020s). Library preparation used the immunoSEQ multiplex PCR assay. TCRdb holds this immuneACCESS table with in-frame rearrangements only. Some clones are missing; in checked studies, unresolved V genes explain under half, and the rest has no known cause. This sample comprises more than 200,000 clones, nearly 90% of them detected only once. Less than 14% of the sample lies in the top ten. The sample was PBMCs or T cells enriched from blood (not recorded which). These receptor sequences come from a man younger than 45 who had recovered from COVID-19.

J is TRBJ1-2 and V is TRBV12-5, with D hard to call. Germline CDR1 and CDR2: LGHNT and FRNRAP. V lost 2 bases, J lost 6 bases, and 16 bases lay in between. The CDR3 is 15 residues long. CDR3 nucleotides: TGTGCTAGTGGTTTGAGTGGACTCCGGAGGGATGGCTACACCTTC. This encodes CASGLSGLRRDGYTF.

The chain employs TRBV11-1 and TRBJ2-6, with no clear D. The germline V gene has CDR1 SGHAT and CDR2 FQDESV (reference sequence). The CDR3 runs 15 residues. Trimming removed 2 bases at V and 0 bases at J, with 5 bases between. The DNA for the CDR3 is TGTGCCAGCAGCTTATATTCCTCTGGGGCCAACGTCCTGACTTTC. Protein: CASSLYSSGANVLTF.

This chain uses TRBV5-8 with TRBJ2-7; weak D call: TRBD2 (6 bases). The germline V gene has CDR1 SGHTS and CDR2 YDEGEE. CDR3 length: 14 amino acids. Trimming pared 4 bases from V and 3 bases from J, leaving 14 bases between. In nucleotides, the CDR3 is TGTGCCAGCAGCGTCGGGACTCTTTACTACGAGCAGTACTTC. This gives the protein CASSVGTLYYEQYF.

This chain uses TRBV4-2 with TRBJ1-2; D gene uncertain. The CDR3 covers 15 residues. CDR1 and CDR2 (germline): LGHNA, YNFKEQ. V was cut by 0 bases and J by 7 bases, with 15 bases left in between. The DNA of the CDR3 is TGTGCCAGCAGCCAAGAGGGCCAGCTCCCTCTTGGCTACACCTTC. Its translation is CASSQEGQLPLGYTF.

The V gene is TRBV29-1, the J gene TRBJ2-2, with D perhaps TRBD2 (6 bases). The germline V gene has CDR1 SQVTM and CDR2 ANQGSEA. The CDR3 runs to 14 residues. V was clipped by 7 bases and J by 6 bases, with 18 bases between them. CDR3 sequence reads: CSAERSGVAGELFF. Here the CDR3 DNA reads TGCAGCGCAGAACGGTCGGGGGTCGCCGGGGAGCTGTTTTTT.

The chain combines TRBV2 with TRBJ2-3; 8 nucleotides agree with TRBD2. The CDR3 has 16 amino acids. Germline assignment: CDR1 SNHLY and CDR2 FYNNEI. Trimming cost V 5 bases and J 0 bases; bases outside gene matches: 7. In DNA, the CDR3 is TGTGCCAGCAGTCCTTCTAGCGGGCCTAGCACAGATACGCAGTATTTT. Translating gives CASSPSSGPSTDTQYF.

The rearrangement uses TRBV5-4 and TRBJ1-2; TRBD1 matches 7 bases. The CDR3 covers 14 residues. V shed 3 bases and J 6 bases; nucleotides not matched to a gene: 8. The germline CDR1 and CDR2 sequences are SGHNT and YYREEE (reference sequence). The CDR3 protein is CASSSIQGFDGYTF. The CDR3 bases are TGTGCCAGCAGCTCGATACAGGGGTTCGATGGCTACACCTTC. Supplemented by reference TRBV5-4 and TRBJ1-2, the full variable domain reads ETGVTQSPTHLIKTRGQQVTLRCSSQSGHNTVSWYQQALGQGPQFIFQYYREEENGRGNFPPRFSGLQFPNYSSELNVNALELDDSALYLCASSSIQGFDGYTFGSGTRLTVV.

This clone showed up just once. V is TRBV25-1 and J is TRBJ1-6, with 8 bases lining up with TRBD1. Germline loops: CDR1 MGHDK, CDR2 SYGVNS. Unmatched junction bases numbered 8, after V lost 3 bases and J lost 7 bases. CDR3 length: 16 amino acids. In DNA form, the CDR3 reads TGTGCCAGCAGTGACCCCGGACAGGGAGGAAATTCACCCCTCCACTTT. Translated: CASSDPGQGGNSPLHF. Together with reference TRBV25-1 and TRBJ1-6, the CDR3 gives the full variable domain: EADIYQTPRYLVIGTGKKITLECSQTMGHDKMYWYQQDPGMELHLIHYSYGVNSTEKGDLSSESTVSRIRTEHFPLTLESARPSHTSQYLCASSDPGQGGNSPLHFGNGTRLTVT.

The J gene is TRBJ2-7, the V gene TRBV24-1; 7 nucleotides align to TRBD2. The CDR3 has 15 residues. Germline CDR1 reads KGHDR; CDR2 reads SFDVKD. V shed 10 bases and J 5 bases; nucleotides not matched to a gene: 16. The chain's CDR3 is CATSLAGEHSHEQYF. DNA for the CDR3: TGTGCCACGTCCCTTGCGGGAGAACATTCCCACGAGCAGTACTTC.

The chain employs TRBV20-1 and TRBJ2-7; TRBD2 is a possible D gene (6 bases). This CDR3 has 14 amino acids. Trimming removed 3 bases from V and 4 bases from J, with 16 bases in between. Germline assignment: CDR1 DFQATT and CDR2 SNEGSKA (reference sequence). The CDR3 bases are TGCAGTGCTAGTGGTGCGGGGATCTCATACGAGCAGTACTTC. Amino acid sequence: CSASGAGISYEQYF.

The chain couples TRBV6-5 to TRBJ1-2; D is undetermined. The V end was cut by 2 bases, the J end by 2 bases, with 6 bases between. The length of the CDR3 is 13 residues. Germline-derived CDR1 and CDR2 are MNHEY and SVGAGI. This CDR3 reads CASSYARNYGYTF. CDR3 nucleotides: TGTGCCAGCAGTTACGCCAGAAACTATGGCTACACCTTC.

The V gene is TRBV6-5, the J gene TRBJ1-5; possible D gene TRBD1, 5 bases. V was shortened by 6 bases and J by 4 bases, with 16 bases between the two germline ends. The CDR3 extends over 15 amino acids. Germline-derived CDR1 and CDR2 are MNHEY and SVGAGI. CDR3 nucleotide sequence: TGTGCCAGCAGGGGCAGGGCTAAGAGGAATCAGCCCCAGCATTTT. It translates to CASRGRAKRNQPQHF.

This rearrangement joins TRBV9 to TRBJ1-2; TRBD1 might be the D (5 bases). Trimming cost V 4 bases and J 6 bases, with 13 bases left between them. The CDR3 totals 13 residues. Germline V gives CDR1 SGDLS, CDR2 YYNGEE. Written as DNA, the CDR3 is TGTGCCAGCAGCCCCTCTCTGACAGATGGCTACACCTTC. Translation gives CASSPSLTDGYTF. Using reference TRBV9 and TRBJ1-2 for the parts outside the CDR3, the full variable domain is DSGVTQTPKHLITATGQRVTLRCSPRSGDLSVYWYQQSLDQGLQFLIQYYNGEERAKGNILERFSAQQFPDLHSELNLSSLELGDSALYFCASSPSLTDGYTFGSGTRLTVV.

The CDR3 DNA sequence: TGTGCCAGCAGTGAAGCTTTGGCGGTCGGGGATGTGGCCCAGCATTTT. This codes for CASSEALAVGDVAQHF. This chain connects TRBV6-1 to TRBJ1-5; D is unresolved. Germline CDR1 is MNHNS and CDR2 is SASEGT. V was trimmed by 0 bases and J by 11 bases, leaving 20 bases between them. The CDR3 spans 16 residues.

The genes are TRBV28 and TRBJ1-2, with 7 nucleotides matching TRBD1. Looked up from germline, CDR1 is MDHEN and CDR2 is SYDVKM. The CDR3 has 13 amino acids. J lost 6 bases, V lost 6 bases, and 7 bases had no gene match. CDR3 region: CASSADRVNGYTF. The CDR3 nucleotides read TGTGCCAGCAGCGCCGACAGGGTGAATGGCTACACCTTC.